The T cell receptor (beta chain) under discussion was sequenced for a study of control samples from healthy donors and cancer patients. Here immunoSEQ multiplex PCR was the method, and the copy in TCRdb shows in-frame clones only, minus some. The sample lists 100,000 to 150,000 clones, 70% to 90% occurring once. J gave up 6 bases and V 2 bases, and 0 bases lay outside the gene matches. The CDR3 has 13 residues. CDR1 is KGHSH and CDR2 is LQKENI in the germline V gene. The sample comprised blood. The origin of this receptor is a man in his fifties in good health. This sequence joins TRBV18 and TRBJ1-4; 7 bases agree with TRBD1. CDR3 region: CASSPGTDEKLFF. The CDR3, as DNA: TGTGCCAGCTCACCAGGGACAGATGAAAAACTGTTTTTT.